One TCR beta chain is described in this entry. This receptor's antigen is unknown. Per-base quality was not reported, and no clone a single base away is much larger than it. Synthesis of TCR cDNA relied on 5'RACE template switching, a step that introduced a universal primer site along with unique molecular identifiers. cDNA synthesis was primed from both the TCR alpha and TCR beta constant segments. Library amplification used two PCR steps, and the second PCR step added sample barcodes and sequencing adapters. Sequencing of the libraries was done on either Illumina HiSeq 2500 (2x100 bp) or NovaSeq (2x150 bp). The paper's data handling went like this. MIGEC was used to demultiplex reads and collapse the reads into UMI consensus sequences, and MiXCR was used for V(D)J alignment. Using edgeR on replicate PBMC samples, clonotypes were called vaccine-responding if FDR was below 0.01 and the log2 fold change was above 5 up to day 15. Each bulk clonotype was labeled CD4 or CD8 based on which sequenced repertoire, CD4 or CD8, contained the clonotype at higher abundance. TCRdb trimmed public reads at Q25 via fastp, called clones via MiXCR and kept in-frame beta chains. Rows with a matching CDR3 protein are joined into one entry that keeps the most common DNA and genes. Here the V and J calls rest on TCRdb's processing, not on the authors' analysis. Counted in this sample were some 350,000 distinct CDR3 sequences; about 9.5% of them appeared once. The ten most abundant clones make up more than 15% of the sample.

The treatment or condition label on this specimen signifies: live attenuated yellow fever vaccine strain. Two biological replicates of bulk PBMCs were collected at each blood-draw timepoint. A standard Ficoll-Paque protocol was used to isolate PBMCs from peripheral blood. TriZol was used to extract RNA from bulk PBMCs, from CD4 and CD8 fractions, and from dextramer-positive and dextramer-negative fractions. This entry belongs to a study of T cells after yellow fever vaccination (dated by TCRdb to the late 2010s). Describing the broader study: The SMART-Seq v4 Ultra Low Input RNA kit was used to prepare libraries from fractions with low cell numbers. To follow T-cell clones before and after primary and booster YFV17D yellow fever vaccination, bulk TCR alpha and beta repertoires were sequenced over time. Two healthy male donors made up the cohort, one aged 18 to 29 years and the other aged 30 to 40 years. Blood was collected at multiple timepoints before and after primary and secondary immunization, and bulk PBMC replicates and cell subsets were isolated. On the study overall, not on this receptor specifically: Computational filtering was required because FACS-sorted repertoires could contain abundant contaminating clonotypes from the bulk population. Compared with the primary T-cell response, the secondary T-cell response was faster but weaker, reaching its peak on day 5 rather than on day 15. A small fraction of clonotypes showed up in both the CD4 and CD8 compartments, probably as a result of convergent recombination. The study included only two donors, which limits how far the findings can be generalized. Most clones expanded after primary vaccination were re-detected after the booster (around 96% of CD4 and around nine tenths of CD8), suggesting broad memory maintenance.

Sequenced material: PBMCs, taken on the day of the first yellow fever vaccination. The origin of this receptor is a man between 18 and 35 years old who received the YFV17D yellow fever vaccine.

This receptor carries the CDR3 CASRPYRGLSSYEQYV. The DNA sequence reads TGTGCCAGCAGGCCTTACAGGGGCCTGAGCTCCTACGAGCAGTACGTC. The receptor chain draws on TRBV6-1 and TRBJ2-7, and TRBD1 aligns with 7 junction nucleotides. Including cysteine and valine, the CDR3 has 16 amino acids. CDR3 DNA only is kept here, 48 bases in frame from base 1. CDR1 and CDR2 (MNHNS, SASEGT) derive from the germline V gene. Germline trimming: 6 bases from V, 0 bases from J; junction bases outside gene matches: 11.